Shown below are 32 T cell receptor beta chains from a single sample sequenced in a study of blood T cell repertoires in COVID-19 (dated by TCRdb to about 2020). Library construction relied on the immunoSEQ multiplex PCR assay. TCRdb obtained this table from immuneACCESS and retained in-frame rearrangements with V and J assigned. These tables miss some clones; where compared with another copy, unresolved V genes account for less than half of the shortfall, and the remainder is unexplained. The sample has hundreds of thousands of clones on record, 85% to 90% of them singletons. The biggest ten clones account for 2.2% of the sample. The sample was peripheral blood. Receptors were obtained from a woman in her forties or fifties with acute or convalescent COVID-19.

V and J are TRBV5-1 and TRBJ2-7; 14 bases match TRBD2. Trimming cost V 3 bases and J 4 bases; bases outside gene matches: 6. Germline assignment: CDR1 SGHRS and CDR2 YFSETQ. The CDR3 is 16 amino acids. CDR3: CASSSWTSGGYYEQYF. The CDR3 DNA is TGCGCCAGCAGCTCATGGACTAGCGGGGGGTATTACGAGCAGTACTTC.

This chain links TRBV7-8 with TRBJ1-5; 7 bases agree with TRBD1. The CDR3 runs 15 residues. The germline gives CDR1 SGHVS, CDR2 FQNEAQ. The ends lost 1 base at V and 1 base at J; junction bases unmatched: 1. The CDR3 protein is CASSLVGQSNQPQHF. In nucleotides, the CDR3 is TGTGCCAGCAGCTTAGTGGGACAGAGCAATCAGCCCCAGCATTTT.

This clone was seen a single time. The chain carries TRBV29-1 and TRBJ1-1; 10 bases line up with TRBD1. This CDR3 region has 13 residues. Germline trimming cut 3 bases from V and 9 bases from J; bases unmatched to any gene: 7. Germline CDR1 SQVTM, CDR2 ANQGSEA. The CDR3 loop reads CSVEPGTGEKAFF. The CDR3 DNA is TGCAGCGTTGAGCCCGGGACAGGGGAAAAAGCTTTCTTT.

The chain combines TRBV6-5 with TRBJ1-2; no definite D call. From germline, CDR1 is MNHEY and CDR2 SVGAGI. The CDR3 contains 16 residues. The V end lost 0 bases, the J end lost 0 bases, and 11 bases lay between the germline ends. This chain's CDR3 is CASSYSFPSPNYGYTF. The CDR3 nucleotides read TGTGCCAGCAGTTACTCTTTCCCCAGTCCTAACTATGGCTACACCTTC.

The chain carries TRBV14 and TRBJ2-1; 11 bases map to TRBD2. After removal of 1 base from V and 6 bases from J, the junction contained 2 bases not matched to a gene. Germline-derived CDR1 and CDR2 are SGHDN and FVKESK. The length of the CDR3 is 15 residues. The CDR3 DNA follows: TGTGCCAGCAGCCAAGTCCTAGCGGGGGGCAATGAGCAGTTCTTC. It specifies CASSQVLAGGNEQFF.

The rearrangement links TRBV10-3 to TRBJ1-5; unclear D gene. The germline V and J ends were trimmed by 5 bases and 5 bases, with 10 bases remaining between them. Germline V gene sequence: CDR1 ENHRY, CDR2 SYGVKD. The CDR3 loop spans 13 amino acids. CDR3: CAISKDGDQPQHF. As DNA, the CDR3 is TGTGCCATCAGTAAGGACGGGGATCAGCCCCAGCATTTT.

The chain employs TRBV29-1 and TRBJ1-2; D call uncertain. Deletions cut 6 bases from V and 6 bases from J, with 8 bases between. Germline assignment: CDR1 SQVTM and CDR2 ANQGSEA. This CDR3 has 10 residues. The CDR3 protein is CSVTANGYTF. Here the CDR3 DNA reads TGCAGCGTAACAGCAAATGGCTACACCTTC.

The chain uses TRBV6-6 and TRBJ1-5; D is ambiguous. Germline CDR1 is MNHNY and CDR2 is SVGAGI (reference sequence). The length of the CDR3 is 12 residues. V was pared by 5 bases and J by 8 bases, with 10 bases between. CDR3 DNA: TGTGCCAGCAGTCTCGCCGGGGAGCCCCAGCATTTT. Its translation is CASSLAGEPQHF.

The genes are TRBV5-6 and TRBJ1-6; the D gene is possibly TRBD1 (5 bases). CDR1 is SGHDT, CDR2 YYEEEE, per germline. The CDR3 is 16 residues long. Trimming cost V 2 bases and J 10 bases, with 19 bases left between them. The CDR3 DNA reads TGTGCCAGCAGCTTTCTGGGGCGCGGGGTTAGCTCACCCCTCCACTTT. This codes for CASSFLGRGVSSPLHF.

This clone was picked up one time. The chain carries TRBV6-5 and TRBJ2-5, with 13 positions matching TRBD2. The germline V gene encodes CDR1 MNHEY and CDR2 SVGAGI. The CDR3 has 15 amino acids. V lost 5 bases to trimming and J lost 4 bases; unmatched junction nucleotides: 4. The CDR3 DNA follows: TGTGCCAGCAGTATTACTAGCGGGGGGGCAGAGACCCAGTACTTC. Translation gives CASSITSGGAETQYF.

The V gene is TRBV6-5, the J gene TRBJ1-2, with TRBD1 as a possible D gene (6 bases). This CDR3 comprises 13 residues. CDR1 and CDR2 from the germline V gene are MNHEY and SVGAGI. Trimming removed 8 bases from V and 4 bases from J, with 14 bases in between. The CDR3 sequence is CASLRGGSYGYTF. DNA for the CDR3: TGTGCCAGCCTAAGGGGGGGATCCTATGGCTACACCTTC.

Only one count was recorded for this clone. The chain has TRBV18 and TRBJ2-3; 7 bases agree with TRBD2. CDR3 length: 13 residues. CDR1 and CDR2 (germline): KGHSH, LQKENI. The V gene end was trimmed by 4 bases and the J gene end by 6 bases; junction bases not matched to a gene: 4. CDR3 in amino acids: CASSRGGEDTQYF. The CDR3, as DNA: TGTGCCAGCTCACGTGGGGGGGAGGATACGCAGTATTTT.

This clone has only a few counts. V is TRBV16 and J is TRBJ1-1; the D gene is possibly TRBD1 (6 bases). The CDR3 consists of 13 residues. Germline CDR1 is KGHSY and CDR2 is FQNENV. With 0 bases removed from V and 4 bases from J, the gap between germline ends came to 6 bases. The CDR3 here is CASSQSGGTEAFF. CDR3 coding DNA: TGTGCCAGCAGCCAATCAGGGGGCACTGAAGCTTTCTTT.

This clone was recorded only once. The rearrangement links TRBV9 to TRBJ2-1; 12 nucleotides line up with TRBD2. There are 14 residues in the CDR3. CDR1 is SGDLS, CDR2 YYNGEE, per germline. V shed 4 bases, J shed 9 bases, and the junction held 5 bases outside the gene matches. The CDR3 loop reads CASSPGLAGFEQFF. The CDR3 nucleotides read TGTGCCAGCAGCCCCGGACTAGCGGGATTTGAGCAGTTCTTC.

This chain joins TRBV6-5 and TRBJ1-2; perhaps TRBD1 as D (6 bases). Trimming took 6 bases from V and 8 from J, leaving 13 bases between them. Germline CDR1 MNHEY, CDR2 SVGAGI. This CDR3 spans 12 amino acids. CDR3 bases: TGTGCCAGCAGGCTTCACAGGGACGGCTACACCTTC. As protein: CASRLHRDGYTF.

This chain joins TRBV29-1 and TRBJ2-1, with D uncertain. CDR3 length: 14 amino acids. Trimming cost V 3 bases and J 8 bases, with 17 bases left between them. Germline V gene sequence: CDR1 SQVTM, CDR2 ANQGSEA. The CDR3 bases are TGCAGCGTTGAGGCGGCTACTGGGTTCGATGAGCAGTTCTTC. Translation gives CSVEAATGFDEQFF.

Only a few counts were recorded for this clone. The rearrangement links TRBV24-1 to TRBJ2-5; D is undetermined. Per the germline V gene, CDR1 is KGHDR and CDR2 is SFDVKD. The CDR3 contains 13 residues. The ends were cut back, 3 bases at V and 4 bases at J, with 8 bases in the middle. DNA for the CDR3: TGTGCCACCAGTGATCCCCCCCTAGAGACCCAGTACTTC. Amino acids: CATSDPPLETQYF.

This clone was seen a handful of times. V is TRBV7-9 and J is TRBJ2-5; 10 bases fit TRBD1. Germline CDR1 is SEHNR and CDR2 is FQNEAQ (reference sequence). The J segment lost 5 bases and the V segment lost 3 bases, leaving 12 bases of the junction unmatched. The CDR3 extends over 17 amino acids. The CDR3 protein is CASSFPANDRGRETQYF. CDR3 nucleotides: TGTGCCAGCAGCTTTCCCGCGAACGACAGGGGGCGGGAGACCCAGTACTTC.

The J gene is TRBJ2-2, the V gene TRBV27; TRBD2 matches 9 bases. Germline V gene sequence: CDR1 MNHEY, CDR2 SMNVEV (reference sequence). The CDR3 runs to 16 residues. V dropped 6 bases and J dropped 6; count of bases not matched to a gene: 11. The CDR3 protein is CASSQASGKMSGELFF. CDR3 coding DNA: TGTGCCAGCAGCCAGGCTAGCGGGAAGATGTCCGGGGAGCTGTTTTTT.

The rearrangement uses TRBV6-5 and TRBJ2-7; 9 bases align to TRBD1. Germline V gives CDR1 MNHEY, CDR2 SVGAGI. The ends lost 2 bases at V and 6 bases at J; junction bases unmatched: 8. This CDR3 has 15 amino acids. DNA for the CDR3: TGTGCCAGCAGTTACGCGGGACAGGGTTCCGTCGAGCAGTACTTC. Translating gives CASSYAGQGSVEQYF.

The J gene is TRBJ1-2, the V gene TRBV7-2; D gene uncertain. V lost 3 bases and J lost 8, with 10 bases in between. This CDR3 region has 12 residues. Looked up from germline, CDR1 is SGHTA and CDR2 is FQGNSA. CDR3 loop: CASSLEGEGYTF. CDR3 in DNA: TGTGCCAGCAGCTTGGAGGGAGAAGGCTACACCTTC.

CDR3 loop: CASSIRGTSYEQYF. As DNA, the CDR3 is TGTGCCAGTAGTATAAGGGGGACCTCCTACGAGCAGTACTTC. The V gene is TRBV19, the J gene TRBJ2-7, with D possibly being TRBD1 (6 bases). The V gene lost 2 bases and the J gene lost 0 bases, with 8 bases spanning the gap. This CDR3 is 14 amino acids long. The V gene's germline CDR1 is LNHDA and CDR2 SQIVND (reference sequence).

The chain is built from TRBV3-1 (or the pseudogene TRBV3-2) and TRBJ1-6; the D is unclear. The germline gives CDR1 LGHDT, CDR2 YNNKEL (reference sequence). Trimming removed 2 bases from V and 5 bases from J, with 7 bases in between. The CDR3 is 14 residues long. DNA of the CDR3: TGTGCCAGCAGCCAATTCGGGGATAATTCACCCCTCCACTTT. Translated: CASSQFGDNSPLHF.

The chain combines TRBV6-5 with TRBJ1-2; 8 nucleotides match TRBD1. Per the germline V gene, CDR1 is MNHEY and CDR2 is SVGAGI. The length of the CDR3 is 13 residues. The J segment lost 4 bases and the V segment lost 5 bases, leaving 3 bases of the junction unmatched. The CDR3 region is CASSRTGPYGYTF. The CDR3 coding sequence is TGTGCCAGCAGTAGGACAGGGCCCTATGGCTACACCTTC.

As for this clone: At the DNA level, this CDR3 is encoded by other sequences in the same sample as well. The chain links TRBV11-3 to TRBJ2-2; D is uncertain. The CDR3 has 13 residues. The germline V and J ends were trimmed by 5 bases and 2 bases, with 6 bases remaining between them. Germline V gene sequence: CDR1 SGHNT, CDR2 YENEEA. This CDR3 reads CASSPGNTGELFF. The CDR3 DNA sequence: TGTGCCAGCAGCCCAGGAAACACCGGGGAGCTGTTTTTT.

The chain uses TRBV6-2 or TRBV6-3 and TRBJ2-7; 8 nucleotides match TRBD1. This CDR3 has 16 residues. The V and J ends lost 4 bases and 1 base, in that order; junction bases with no gene match: 9. Germline CDR1 reads MNHEY; CDR2 reads SVGEGT. The CDR3 here is CASSWTGQGFSYEQYF. The CDR3 DNA sequence: TGTGCCAGCAGTTGGACCGGACAGGGCTTTTCCTACGAGCAGTACTTC.

The chain couples TRBV19 to TRBJ1-5; 8 nucleotides match TRBD1. Trimming cost V 7 bases and J 2 bases; bases outside gene matches: 4. CDR3 length: 14 residues. Germline CDR1 and CDR2: LNHDA and SQIVND (reference sequence). CDR3 sequence: CASINRGGNQPQHF. In DNA, the CDR3 is TGTGCCAGTATCAACAGGGGGGGCAATCAGCCCCAGCATTTT.

J is TRBJ2-7 and V is TRBV7-2; 10 bases match TRBD1. The CDR3 extends over 14 amino acids. CDR1 and CDR2 (germline): SGHTA, FQGNSA. The junction had 4 bases not matched to a gene; V was cut back by 4 bases and J by 4 bases. The CDR3 loop is CASSSGQGSYEQYF. The CDR3, as DNA: TGTGCCAGCAGCTCGGGACAGGGGTCTTACGAGCAGTACTTC.

This chain links TRBV5-6 with TRBJ1-1; weak D call: TRBD1 (5 bases). Germline loops: CDR1 SGHDT, CDR2 YYEEEE. Trimming took off 1 base at V and 2 bases at J, with 9 bases between the two ends. The CDR3 totals 14 residues. Written as DNA, the CDR3 is TGTGCCAGCAGCTTGACCAGGGTAAACACTGAAGCTTTCTTT. Translation: CASSLTRVNTEAFF.

The CDR3 DNA sequence: TGTGCCAGCAGTTTATTCGGACTAGTCTCCTACGAGCAGTACTTC. Translated, it gives CASSLFGLVSYEQYF. The chain carries TRBV27 and TRBJ2-7; TRBD2 matches 7 bases. The J segment lost 0 bases and the V segment lost 1 base, leaving 3 bases of the junction unmatched. CDR1 is MNHEY, CDR2 SMNVEV, per germline (reference sequence). CDR3 length equals 15 residues.

The rearrangement joins TRBV6-5 to TRBJ1-5; D is uncertain. The CDR3 runs to 15 residues. V dropped 0 bases and J dropped 6 bases, with 12 bases sitting between them. In germline, CDR1 is MNHEY, CDR2 SVGAGI. The CDR3 DNA reads TGTGCCAGCAGTTACTCGCAGGCCGCGAGTCAGCCCCAGCATTTT. Its translation: CASSYSQAASQPQHF.

This clone was seen a few times. This chain links TRBV7-2 with TRBJ2-7; 10 bases are shared with TRBD2. CDR3 length: 13 residues. J was trimmed by 2 bases and V by 7 bases; bases with no gene match: 2. Germline V lookup: CDR1 SGHTA, CDR2 FQGNSA. The CDR3 region has the DNA TGTGCCAGCAAAAGCGGGGGGGCCTACGAGCAGTACTTC. It yields the protein CASKSGGAYEQYF.